This entry describes one T cell receptor (beta chain). Those enrolled, adults aged roughly 18 to 100 years, came from some 25 US areas. Cohort placement rested on clinical history that participants reported themselves. Original analysis: Estimated nucleated cell counts came from reference gene primer amplification. TCRdb's table, derived via immunoSEQ multiplex PCR, lists solely in-frame clones and lacks some. V and J calls and clone size are those listed in that table; D and trimming were worked out from the DNA. Of about 190,000 clones detected, approximately 86% appear once; the ten largest clones hold 20% to 25%. The data were taken from a study of blood T cell repertoires in COVID-19. Study at large: The study counted Cohort 3 donors as recovered given two negative PCRs, clearance, or symptom resolution.

Trimming pared 3 bases from V and 2 bases from J, leaving 10 bases between. In germline, CDR1 is LNHDA, CDR2 SQIVND (reference sequence). The CDR3 totals 14 residues. The specimen was PBMCs or T cells enriched from blood (not recorded which). The source of this sequence is a middle-aged woman in a cohort exposed to, infected with or recovered from COVID-19 (not recorded which). V and J are TRBV19 and TRBJ1-2, with D perhaps matching TRBD1 (5 bases). This CDR3 reads CASSIIDRNYGYTF. Written as DNA, the CDR3 is TGTGCCAGTAGTATTATCGACAGAAACTATGGCTACACCTTC. Drawing the rest from reference TRBV19 and TRBJ1-2, the complete variable domain is DGGITQSPKYLFRKEGQNVTLSCEQNLNHDAMYWYRQDPGQGLRLIYYSQIVNDFQKGDIAEGYSVSREKKESFPLTVTSAQKNPTAFYLCASSIIDRNYGYTFGSGTRLTVV.